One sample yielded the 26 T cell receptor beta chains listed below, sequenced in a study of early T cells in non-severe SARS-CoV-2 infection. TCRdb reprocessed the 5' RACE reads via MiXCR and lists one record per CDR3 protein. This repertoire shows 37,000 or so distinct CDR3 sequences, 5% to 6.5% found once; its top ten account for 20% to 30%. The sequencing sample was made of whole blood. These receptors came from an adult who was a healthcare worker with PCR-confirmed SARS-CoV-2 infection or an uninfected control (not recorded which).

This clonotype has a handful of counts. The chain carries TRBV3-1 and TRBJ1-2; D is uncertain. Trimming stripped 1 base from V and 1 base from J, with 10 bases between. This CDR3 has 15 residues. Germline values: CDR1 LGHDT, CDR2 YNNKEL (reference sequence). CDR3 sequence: CASSQAAVVNYGYTF. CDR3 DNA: TGTGCCAGCAGCCAAGCGGCAGTCGTTAACTATGGCTACACCTTC.

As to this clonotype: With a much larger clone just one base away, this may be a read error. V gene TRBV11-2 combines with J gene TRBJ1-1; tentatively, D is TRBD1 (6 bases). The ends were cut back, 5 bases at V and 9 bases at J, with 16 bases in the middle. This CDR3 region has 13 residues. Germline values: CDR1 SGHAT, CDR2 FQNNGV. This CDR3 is CASSPLGHSKAFF. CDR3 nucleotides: TGTGCCAGCAGCCCATTGGGACATTCGAAAGCTTTCTTT.

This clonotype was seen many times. CDR3 coding DNA: TGTGCCAGCCGCAAACTGGTGGGGTACAATGAGCAGTTCTTC. Encoded protein: CASRKLVGYNEQFF. The chain links TRBV7-2 to TRBJ2-1; D remains unclear. The CDR3 is made up of 14 amino acids. Germline CDR1 and CDR2: SGHTA and FQGNSA. The V end lost 8 bases, the J end lost 4 bases, and 15 bases lay between the germline ends.

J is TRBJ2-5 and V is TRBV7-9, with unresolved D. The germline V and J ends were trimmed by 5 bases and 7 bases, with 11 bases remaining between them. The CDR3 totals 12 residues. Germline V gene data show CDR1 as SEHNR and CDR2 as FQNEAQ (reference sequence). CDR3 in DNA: TGTGCCAGCAGCCACAGCGAAGGGACCCAGTACTTC. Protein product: CASSHSEGTQYF.

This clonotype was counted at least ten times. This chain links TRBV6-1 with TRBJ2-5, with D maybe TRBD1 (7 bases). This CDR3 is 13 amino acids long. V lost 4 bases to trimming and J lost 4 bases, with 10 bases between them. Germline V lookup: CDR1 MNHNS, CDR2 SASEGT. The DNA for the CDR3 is TGTGCCAGCAGTGGACAGGGAGGAGAGACCCAGTACTTC. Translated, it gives CASSGQGGETQYF.

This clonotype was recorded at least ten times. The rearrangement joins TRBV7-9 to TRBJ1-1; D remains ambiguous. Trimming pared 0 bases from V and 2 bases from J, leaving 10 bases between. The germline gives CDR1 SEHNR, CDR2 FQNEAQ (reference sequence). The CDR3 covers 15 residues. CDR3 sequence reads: CASSLAGGFNTEAFF. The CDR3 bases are TGTGCCAGCAGCTTAGCGGGAGGCTTTAACACTGAAGCTTTCTTT.

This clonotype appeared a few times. The CDR3 sequence is CASSGGVNTEAFF. The CDR3 nucleotides are TGTGCCAGCAGCGGAGGGGTTAACACTGAAGCTTTCTTT. The chain is built from TRBV11-2 and TRBJ1-1; possibly TRBD1 for D (5 bases). The CDR3 is made up of 13 amino acids. Germline loops: CDR1 SGHAT, CDR2 FQNNGV. Trimming shortened V by 5 bases and J by 2 bases, and 9 bases separated the two germline ends.

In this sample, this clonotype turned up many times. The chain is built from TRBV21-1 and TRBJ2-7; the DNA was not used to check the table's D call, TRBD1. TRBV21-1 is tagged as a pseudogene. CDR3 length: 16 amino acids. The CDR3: CASSKRGHPSQLEQYF. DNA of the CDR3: TGTGCCAGCAGCAAAAGGGGACACCCGTCGCAACTCGAGCAGTACTTC.

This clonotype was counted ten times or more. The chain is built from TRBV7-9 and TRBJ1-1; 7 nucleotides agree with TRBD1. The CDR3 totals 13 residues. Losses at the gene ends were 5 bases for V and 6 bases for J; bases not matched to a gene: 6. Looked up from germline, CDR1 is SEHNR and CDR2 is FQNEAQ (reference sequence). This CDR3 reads CASSLGGQSEAFF. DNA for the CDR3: TGTGCCAGCAGCCTGGGGGGACAGTCTGAAGCTTTCTTT.

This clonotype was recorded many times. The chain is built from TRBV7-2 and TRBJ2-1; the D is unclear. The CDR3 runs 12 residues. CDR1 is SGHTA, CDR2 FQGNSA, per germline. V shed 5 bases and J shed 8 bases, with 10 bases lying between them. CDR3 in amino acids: CASSPTRYEQFF. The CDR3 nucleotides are TGTGCCAGCAGCCCGACCCGGTATGAGCAGTTCTTC.

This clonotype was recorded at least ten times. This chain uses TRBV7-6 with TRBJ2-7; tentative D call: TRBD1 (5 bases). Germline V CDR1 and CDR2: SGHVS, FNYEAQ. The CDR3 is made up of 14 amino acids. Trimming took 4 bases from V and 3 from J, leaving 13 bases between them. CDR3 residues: CASSSSQGVYEQYF. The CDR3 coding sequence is TGTGCCAGCAGCTCCAGTCAGGGTGTCTACGAGCAGTACTTC.

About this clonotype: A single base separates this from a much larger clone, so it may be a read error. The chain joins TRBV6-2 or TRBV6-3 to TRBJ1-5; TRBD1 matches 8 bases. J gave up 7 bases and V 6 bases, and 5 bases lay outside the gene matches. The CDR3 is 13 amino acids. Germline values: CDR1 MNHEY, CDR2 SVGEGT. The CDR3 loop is CASSSTGEQPQHF. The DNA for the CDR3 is TGTGCCAGCAGCTCGACAGGGGAGCAGCCCCAGCATTTT.

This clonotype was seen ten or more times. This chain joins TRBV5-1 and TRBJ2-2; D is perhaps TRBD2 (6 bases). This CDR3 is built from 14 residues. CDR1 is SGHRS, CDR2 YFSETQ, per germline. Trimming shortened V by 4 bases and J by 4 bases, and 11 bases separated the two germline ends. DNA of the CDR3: TGCGCCAGCAGCCCCCTACTAGCCACCGGGGAGCTGTTTTTT. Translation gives CASSPLLATGELFF.

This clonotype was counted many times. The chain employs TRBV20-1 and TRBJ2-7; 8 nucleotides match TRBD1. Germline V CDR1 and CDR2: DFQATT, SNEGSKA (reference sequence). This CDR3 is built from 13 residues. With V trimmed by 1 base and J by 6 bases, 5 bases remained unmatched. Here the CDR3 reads CSARVRGQAEQYF. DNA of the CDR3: TGCAGTGCTAGAGTACGGGGACAGGCCGAGCAGTACTTC.

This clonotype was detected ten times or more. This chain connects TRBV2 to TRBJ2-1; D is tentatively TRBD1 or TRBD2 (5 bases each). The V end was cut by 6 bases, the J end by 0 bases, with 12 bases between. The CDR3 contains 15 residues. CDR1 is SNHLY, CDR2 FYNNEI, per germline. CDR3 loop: CASRTGTASYNEQFF. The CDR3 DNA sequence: TGTGCCAGCAGAACCGGGACGGCCTCCTACAATGAGCAGTTCTTC.

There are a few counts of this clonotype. The CDR3 region is CASSDPAGESTQYF. CDR3 DNA: TGTGCCAGCAGTGACCCCGCAGGGGAATCAACGCAGTATTTT. This sequence joins TRBV25-1 and TRBJ2-3; D perhaps matches TRBD1 (6 bases). Trimming removed 3 bases from V and 9 bases from J, with 16 bases in between. The CDR3 is 14 amino acids. CDR1 and CDR2 from the germline V gene are MGHDK and SYGVNS.

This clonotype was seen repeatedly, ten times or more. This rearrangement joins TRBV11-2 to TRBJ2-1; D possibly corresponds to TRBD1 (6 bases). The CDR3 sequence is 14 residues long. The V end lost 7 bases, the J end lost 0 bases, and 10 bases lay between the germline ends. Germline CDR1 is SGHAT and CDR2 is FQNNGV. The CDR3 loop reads CASMQGSSYNEQFF. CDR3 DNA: TGTGCCAGCATGCAGGGGAGCTCCTACAATGAGCAGTTCTTC. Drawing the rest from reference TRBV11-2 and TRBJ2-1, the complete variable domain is EAGVAQSPRYKIIEKRQSVAFWCNPISGHATLYWYQQILGQGPKLLIQFQNNGVVDDSQLPKDRFSAERLKGVDSTLKIQPAKLEDSAVYLCASMQGSSYNEQFFGPGTRLTVL.

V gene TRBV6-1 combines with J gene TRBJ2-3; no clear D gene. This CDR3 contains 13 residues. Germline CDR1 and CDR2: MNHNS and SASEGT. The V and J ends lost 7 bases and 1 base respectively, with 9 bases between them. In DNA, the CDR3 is TGTGCCAGCACGACTTTCCGCACAGATACGCAGTATTTT. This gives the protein CASTTFRTDTQYF.

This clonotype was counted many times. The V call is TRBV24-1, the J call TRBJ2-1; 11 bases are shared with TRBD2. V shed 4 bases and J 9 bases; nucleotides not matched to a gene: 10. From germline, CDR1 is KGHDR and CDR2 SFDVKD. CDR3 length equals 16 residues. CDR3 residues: CATSDREGLADPEQFF. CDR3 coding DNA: TGTGCCACCAGTGACCGGGAGGGACTAGCGGATCCTGAGCAGTTCTTC.

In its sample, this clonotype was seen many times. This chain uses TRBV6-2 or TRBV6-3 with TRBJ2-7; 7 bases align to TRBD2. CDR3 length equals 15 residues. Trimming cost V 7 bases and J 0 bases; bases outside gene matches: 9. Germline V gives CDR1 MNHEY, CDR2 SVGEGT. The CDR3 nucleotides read TGTGCCAGCACCAAGCGGGACGCAAGCTCCTACGAGCAGTACTTC. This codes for CASTKRDASSYEQYF.

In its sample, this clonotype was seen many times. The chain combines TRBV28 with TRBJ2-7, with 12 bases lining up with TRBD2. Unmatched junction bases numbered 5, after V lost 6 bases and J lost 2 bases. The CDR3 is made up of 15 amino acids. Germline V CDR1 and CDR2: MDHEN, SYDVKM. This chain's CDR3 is CASSAWTSGAYEQYF. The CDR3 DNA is TGTGCCAGCAGCGCTTGGACTAGCGGGGCCTACGAGCAGTACTTC.

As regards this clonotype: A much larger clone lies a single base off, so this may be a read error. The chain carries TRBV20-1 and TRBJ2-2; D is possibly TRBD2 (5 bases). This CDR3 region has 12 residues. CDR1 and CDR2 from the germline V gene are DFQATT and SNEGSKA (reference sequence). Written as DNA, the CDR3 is TGCAGTGCTGCCGGGAACACCGGGGAGCAGTTTTTT. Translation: CSAAGNTGEQFF.

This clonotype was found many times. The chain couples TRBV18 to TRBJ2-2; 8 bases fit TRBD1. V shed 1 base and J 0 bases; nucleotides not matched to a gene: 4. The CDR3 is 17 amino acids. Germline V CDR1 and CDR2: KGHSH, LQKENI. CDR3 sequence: CASSPLRTGSNTGELFF. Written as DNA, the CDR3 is TGTGCCAGCTCACCACTCAGGACAGGGTCGAACACCGGGGAGCTGTTTTTT.

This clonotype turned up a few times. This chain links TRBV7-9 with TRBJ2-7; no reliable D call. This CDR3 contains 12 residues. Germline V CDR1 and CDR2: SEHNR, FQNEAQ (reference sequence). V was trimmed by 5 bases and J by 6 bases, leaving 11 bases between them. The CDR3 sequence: CASSATDSEQYF. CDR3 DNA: TGTGCCAGCAGCGCAACAGATAGCGAGCAGTACTTC.

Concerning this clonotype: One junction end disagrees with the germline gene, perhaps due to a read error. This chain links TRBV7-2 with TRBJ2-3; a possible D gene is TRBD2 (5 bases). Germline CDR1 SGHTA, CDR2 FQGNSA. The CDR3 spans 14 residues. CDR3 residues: CVSSLRLSTDTQYF. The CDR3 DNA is TGTGTCAGCAGCCTCAGACTAAGCACAGATACGCAGTATTTT.

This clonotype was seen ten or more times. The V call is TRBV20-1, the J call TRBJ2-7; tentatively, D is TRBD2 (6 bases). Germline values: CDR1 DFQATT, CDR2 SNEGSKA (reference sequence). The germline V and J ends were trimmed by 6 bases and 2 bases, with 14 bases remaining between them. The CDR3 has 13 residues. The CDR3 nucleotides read TGCAGTGCCCAAGCGGGCCACCCCTACGAGCAGTACTTC. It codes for CSAQAGHPYEQYF.